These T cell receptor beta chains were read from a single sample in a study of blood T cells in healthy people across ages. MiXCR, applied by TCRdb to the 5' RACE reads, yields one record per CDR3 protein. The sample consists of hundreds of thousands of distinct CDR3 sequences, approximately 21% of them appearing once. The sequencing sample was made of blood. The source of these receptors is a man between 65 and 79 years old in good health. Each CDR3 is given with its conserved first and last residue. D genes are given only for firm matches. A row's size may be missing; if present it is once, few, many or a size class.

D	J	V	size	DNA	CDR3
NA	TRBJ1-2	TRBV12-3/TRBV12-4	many	TGTGCCAGCAGTTCCAGGGTAGGCTACACCTTC	CASSSRVGYTF
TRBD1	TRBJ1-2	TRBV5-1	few	TGCGCCAGCAGCACAGGGGACAGCACTAACTATGGCTACACCTTC	CASSTGDSTNYGYTF
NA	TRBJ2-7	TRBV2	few	TGTGCCAGCAGTGAGCTAGGGGGCTACGAGCAGTACTTC	CASSELGGYEQYF
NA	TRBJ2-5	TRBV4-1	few	TGCGCCAGCAGCCAAGGACAAAACCAAGAGACCCAGTACTTC	CASSQGQNQETQYF
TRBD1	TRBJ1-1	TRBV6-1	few	TGTGCCAGCAAGGGACAGGGTTCGAGGGGCACTGAAGCTTTCTTT	CASKGQGSRGTEAFF
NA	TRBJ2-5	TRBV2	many	TGTGCCAGCAGTGAAGGGGGGAGAGAGACCCAGTACTTC	CASSEGGRETQYF
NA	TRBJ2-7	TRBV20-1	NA	TGCAGTGCTACCAGGGGCTACCCCTACGAGCAGTACTTC	CSATRGYPYEQYF
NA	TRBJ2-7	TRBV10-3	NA	TGTGCCATCAGTGAAGACCCCGGAGCGGAGGGCTCCCCTTACGAGCAGTACTTC	CAISEDPGAEGSPYEQYF
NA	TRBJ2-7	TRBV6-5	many	TGTGCCAGCAGTCGGGACGGGGTTTGGGAGCAGTACTTC	CASSRDGVWEQYF
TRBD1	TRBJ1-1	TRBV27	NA	TGTGCCAGCAGTTTTTCGACAGGGACTGAAGCTTTCTTT	CASSFSTGTEAFF
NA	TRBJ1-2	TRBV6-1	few	TGTGCCAGCAGCTCGTACTTGGCCCAGGCCTATGGCTACACCTTC	CASSSYLAQAYGYTF
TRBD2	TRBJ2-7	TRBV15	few	TGTGCCACCAGCGGCGGACTAGCGGGATTACCCTACGAGCAGTACTTC	CATSGGLAGLPYEQYF
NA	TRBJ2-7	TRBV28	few	TGTGCCAGCAGTGAGCGGGACAGCAGGAGCGAGCAGTACTTC	CASSERDSRSEQYF
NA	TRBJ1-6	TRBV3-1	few	TGTGCCAGCGGGGAAGGTAATTCACCCCTCCACTTT	CASGEGNSPLHF
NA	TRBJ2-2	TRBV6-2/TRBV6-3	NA	TGTGCCAGCAGTTCTGCACCTTACCGGAGGACCGGGGAGCTGTTTTTT	CASSSAPYRRTGELFF
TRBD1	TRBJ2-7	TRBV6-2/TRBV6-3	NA	TGTGCCAGCAGTTATCAATTGGGGACAGACTCCTACGAGCAGTACTTC	CASSYQLGTDSYEQYF
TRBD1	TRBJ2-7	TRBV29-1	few	TGCAGCGTTGCAGAGGGGGCGATTCACGAGCAGTACTTC	CSVAEGAIHEQYF
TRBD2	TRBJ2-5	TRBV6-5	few	TGTGCCAGCAGGCCCACTAGCGGGAGGGTCGAGACCCAGTACTTC	CASRPTSGRVETQYF
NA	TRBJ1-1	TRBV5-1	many	TGCGCCAGCAGCTCTGTACCGGGACAACTGAACACTGAAGCTTTCTTT	CASSSVPGQLNTEAFF
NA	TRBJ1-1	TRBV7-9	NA	TGTGCCAGCAGCCTTTTCCAAGGGGACGCTGAAGCTTTCTTT	CASSLFQGDAEAFF
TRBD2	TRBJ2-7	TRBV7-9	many	TGTGCCAGCAGCTTAACTAGCGGAGGCTACGAGCAGTACTTC	CASSLTSGGYEQYF
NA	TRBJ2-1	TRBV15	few	TGTGCCACCAGCAGAGCACGGACTTCCTACAATGAGCAGTTCTTC	CATSRARTSYNEQFF
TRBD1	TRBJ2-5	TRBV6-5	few	TGTGCCAGCAGTTACCCTCTGGACGACAGGGGGGCACGGGAGACCCAGTACTTC	CASSYPLDDRGARETQYF
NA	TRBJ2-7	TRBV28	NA	TGTGCCAGCAGTTCGCCAGGTATCCACGAGCAGTACTTC	CASSSPGIHEQYF
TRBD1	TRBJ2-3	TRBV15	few	TGTGCCACCAGCCGTAGACAGGGGCAGATGTCAGATACGCAGTATTTT	CATSRRQGQMSDTQYF